The clone carrying this T cell receptor (beta chain) was seen only a few times. This entry comes from a study of blood T cell repertoires in COVID-19. Study overall: Both acute and convalescent COVID-19 samples were obtained from the United States, Italy and Spain. Sample material is recorded as cDNA or gDNA derived from T cells, B-cell-depleted T cells, or PBMCs.

Here immunoSEQ multiplex PCR was the method, and the copy in TCRdb shows in-frame clones only, minus some. The sample comprises 150,000 or so clones, 82% of which are singletons, and approximately 10% rests with the top ten. Losses at the gene ends were 4 bases for V and 7 bases for J; bases not matched to a gene: 11. CDR3 size: 16 residues. Germline loops: CDR1 LNHDA, CDR2 SQIVND (reference sequence). The TCR sequence derives from a man between 45 and 60 years old who had recovered from COVID-19. V and J are TRBV19 and TRBJ2-1, with 9 bases that match TRBD2. The specimen sequenced was PBMCs or T cells enriched from blood (not recorded which). The CDR3 spells CASSTLHSGRKNEQFF. In DNA, the CDR3 is TGTGCCAGTAGTACCCTCCATAGCGGGAGAAAGAATGAGCAGTTCTTC. Using reference TRBV19 and TRBJ2-1 for the parts outside the CDR3, the full variable domain is DGGITQSPKYLFRKEGQNVTLSCEQNLNHDAMYWYRQDPGQGLRLIYYSQIVNDFQKGDIAEGYSVSREKKESFPLTVTSAQKNPTAFYLCASSTLHSGRKNEQFFGPGTRLTVL.